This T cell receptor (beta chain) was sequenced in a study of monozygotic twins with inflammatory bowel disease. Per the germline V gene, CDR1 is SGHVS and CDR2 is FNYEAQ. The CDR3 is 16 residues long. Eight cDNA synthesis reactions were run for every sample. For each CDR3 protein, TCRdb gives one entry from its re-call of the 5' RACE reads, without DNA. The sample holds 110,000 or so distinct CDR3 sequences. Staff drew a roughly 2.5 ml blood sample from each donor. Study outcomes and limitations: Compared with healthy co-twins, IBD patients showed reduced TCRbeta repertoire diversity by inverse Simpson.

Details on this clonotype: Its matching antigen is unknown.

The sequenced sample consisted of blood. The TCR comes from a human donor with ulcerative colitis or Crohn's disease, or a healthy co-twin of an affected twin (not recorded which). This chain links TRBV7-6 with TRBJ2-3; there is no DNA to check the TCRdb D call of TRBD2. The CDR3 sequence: CASSDTLAGGADTQYF.